One sample yielded the 17 T cell receptor beta chains listed below, sequenced in a study of T cell repertoires in cytomegalovirus infection. Antigens for these TCRs are unknown. TCRdb processed the reads anew with MiXCR; each CDR3 protein has one entry. There are roughly 920,000 distinct CDR3 sequences in the sample; under 40% occur only once, and 13% lies in the top ten. Specimen: cultured CD8+ T cells from PBMCs, collected from culture after CMV antigen stimulation. Every receptor here comes from a human donor in good health (CMV status not recorded). Some clones in this sample may be carry-over from other donors' samples.

Only a few counts were recorded for this clonotype. The chain recombines TRBV6-5 with TRBJ1-2; D is uncertain. Per the germline V gene, CDR1 is MNHEY and CDR2 is SVGAGI. V was pared by 6 bases and J by 3 bases, with 14 bases between. This CDR3 is 14 amino acids long. Written as DNA, the CDR3 is TGTGCCAGCAGCACCGTAAGCGACTACTATGGCTACACCTTC. It encodes CASSTVSDYYGYTF.

This clonotype has only a few counts. The chain joins TRBV7-9 to TRBJ2-5; no definite D call. The CDR3 totals 14 residues. V was pared by 5 bases and J by 3 bases, with 13 bases between. CDR1 is SEHNR, CDR2 FQNEAQ, per germline (reference sequence). This CDR3 is CASSVNKIEETQYF. CDR3 DNA: TGTGCCAGCAGCGTAAACAAAATCGAAGAGACCCAGTACTTC.

This clonotype appeared a few times. The chain carries TRBV6-1 and TRBJ2-3; D gene uncertain. The CDR3 has 16 amino acids. Germline assignment: CDR1 MNHNS and CDR2 SASEGT. Trimming removed 4 bases at V and 0 bases at J, with 14 bases between. The chain's CDR3 is CASSVPDGPSTDTQYF. Written as DNA, the CDR3 is TGTGCCAGCAGTGTCCCCGACGGGCCCAGCACAGATACGCAGTATTTT.

The chain combines TRBV4-2 with TRBJ2-3; D remains ambiguous. The CDR3 spans 15 residues. Trimming pared 5 bases from V and 0 bases from J, leaving 12 bases between. Germline values: CDR1 LGHNA, CDR2 YNFKEQ. The CDR3 nucleotides are TGTGCCAGCAGCTTTAGGCTACAAAGCACAGATACGCAGTATTTT. Its protein product is CASSFRLQSTDTQYF.

On this clonotype itself: A much larger clone is a single base away; this may be a read error. The rearrangement joins TRBV7-8 to TRBJ2-7; no clear D. Germline CDR1 is SGHVS and CDR2 is FQNEAQ. There are 15 residues in the CDR3. Deletions cut 4 bases from V and 7 bases from J, with 20 bases between. The CDR3 coding sequence is TGTGCCAGCAGCTCCCGGGCCCACAGACCGAGGGAGCAGTACTTC. It codes for CASSSRAHRPREQYF.

This clonotype was observed a handful of times. The chain combines TRBV13 with TRBJ1-6; TRBD1 matches 11 bases. With V trimmed by 5 bases and J by 10 bases, 13 bases remained unmatched. Looked up from germline, CDR1 is PRHDT and CDR2 is FYEKMQ (reference sequence). The CDR3 consists of 17 residues. CDR3 DNA: TGTGCCAGCAGCAACCCGGGACAGGGGGGCCCGGGGTCACCCCTCCACTTT. Its translation is CASSNPGQGGPGSPLHF.

This clonotype was picked up a small number of times. The CDR3 is CASSARDRGPTGELFF. The CDR3, as DNA: TGTGCCAGCAGTGCTCGGGACAGGGGGCCCACCGGGGAGCTGTTTTTT. V usage is TRBV6-1 and J usage is TRBJ2-2, with TRBD1 matching over 12 bases. This CDR3 comprises 16 residues. The J segment lost 4 bases and the V segment lost 4 bases, leaving 4 bases of the junction unmatched. Germline V CDR1 and CDR2: MNHNS, SASEGT.

This clonotype was picked up a small number of times. The chain employs TRBV7-9 and TRBJ2-1; 7 bases align to TRBD2. The CDR3 spans 16 residues. CDR1 is SEHNR, CDR2 FQNEAQ, per germline (reference sequence). V lost 3 bases and J lost 5; bases outside the gene matches: 10. CDR3 sequence (DNA): TGTGCCAGCAGCTTTCGGTCTGGGGGGGGAAACAATGAGCAGTTCTTC. Protein product: CASSFRSGGGNNEQFF.

This clonotype turned up a few times. The V call is TRBV27, the J call TRBJ1-5; D uncertain. Germline V gives CDR1 MNHEY, CDR2 SMNVEV (reference sequence). This CDR3 has 14 amino acids. V was shortened by 2 bases and J by 3 bases, with 8 bases between the two germline ends. As DNA, the CDR3 is TGTGCCAGCAGTTTAGGGGAATACAATCAGCCCCAGCATTTT. Protein sequence: CASSLGEYNQPQHF.

This clonotype has just a few counts. Because the CDR3's place on the DNA is in doubt, the DNA is left out and the CDR3 is given as listed by TCRdb. The rearrangement uses TRBV7-5 and TRBJ1-5; the table assigns TRBD1, which was not confirmed against the DNA. TRBV7-5 represents a pseudogene. The CDR3 comprises 19 residues, both ends counted. CDR3 amino acids: CISVSEASRDRDLNQPQHF.

This clonotype was seen only once. The genes are TRBV4-3 and TRBJ1-1; perhaps TRBD1 as D (5 bases). This CDR3 region has 16 residues. CDR1 is LGHNA and CDR2 is YSLEER in the germline V gene. Trimming took 3 bases from V and 0 from J, leaving 14 bases between them. CDR3 sequence reads: CASSQGWQGMNTEAFF. The CDR3 coding sequence is TGCGCCAGCAGCCAGGGCTGGCAGGGAATGAACACTGAAGCTTTCTTT.

This clonotype was observed a handful of times. The CDR3 protein is CASSIAHSTGELFF. CDR3 nucleotides: TGTGCCAGTAGTATAGCTCACAGCACCGGGGAGCTGTTTTTT. V is TRBV19 and J is TRBJ2-2; no clear D gene. The V gene lost 1 base and the J gene lost 4 bases, with 7 bases spanning the gap. The CDR3 spans 14 residues. Germline CDR1 is LNHDA and CDR2 is SQIVND (reference sequence).

This chain joins TRBV25-1 and TRBJ1-2; the D is unclear. The V gene lost 1 base and the J gene lost 1 base, with 4 bases spanning the gap. Germline values: CDR1 MGHDK, CDR2 SYGVNS. The CDR3 has 13 amino acids. The CDR3 loop reads CASSEFGNYGYTF. The CDR3 nucleotides read TGTGCCAGCAGTGAATTTGGTAACTATGGCTACACCTTC.

The rearrangement joins TRBV14 to TRBJ1-6, with 11 bases lining up with TRBD1. Trimming cost V 0 bases and J 9 bases; bases outside gene matches: 10. Germline CDR1 is SGHDN and CDR2 is FVKESK. There are 18 residues in the CDR3. The CDR3 nucleotides are TGTGCCAGCAGCCAAGATGAACGCGGACAGGGGGCAAGTTCACCCCTCCACTTT. Protein product: CASSQDERGQGASSPLHF.

J is TRBJ2-1 and V is TRBV27, with D possibly matching TRBD1 (5 bases). V lost 3 bases and J 6 bases, leaving 15 bases between the germline ends. Germline V gene lookup returns CDR1 MNHEY and CDR2 SMNVEV (reference sequence). The CDR3 extends over 15 amino acids. CDR3 sequence: CASSFGAPFSNEQFF. For the CDR3, the DNA is TGTGCCAGCAGTTTTGGGGCCCCTTTTAGCAATGAGCAGTTCTTC.

The chain combines TRBV19 with TRBJ2-7; maybe TRBD1 (6 bases). Between the trimmed V and J ends, which lost 2 bases and 7 bases, there was a span of 15 bases. CDR1 is LNHDA and CDR2 is SQIVND in the germline V gene (reference sequence). This CDR3 is 14 amino acids long. For the CDR3, the DNA is TGTGCCAGTAGTATACAGGGGACCTACAATGAGCAGTACGTC. Protein: CASSIQGTYNEQYV.

The chain joins TRBV6-6 to TRBJ1-2, with D perhaps TRBD1 (5 bases). The CDR3 runs to 11 residues. Trimming shortened V by 10 bases and J by 5 bases, and 11 bases separated the two germline ends. The germline V gene has CDR1 MNHNY and CDR2 SVGAGI (reference sequence). The CDR3 loop is CANQSGYGYTF. CDR3 coding DNA: TGTGCCAACCAGTCAGGGTATGGCTACACCTTC.